This section outlines one TCR beta chain sequence together with its context. The antigen is undetermined. The sample comes from a study of vaccination effects on CD4 cells after COVID-19. About the study: Before sequencing, viral peptide pools were used by the ViraFEST assay to expand antigen-specific CD4+ T cells. Three patients who were convalescent were sampled early, at day +14, and again late after vaccination.

Notes on the study in general: Convalescent patients were scarce in the study, and it lacked early post-infection timepoints.

The CDR3 is 15 residues long. Trimming left V 2 bases short and J 4 bases short, with 14 bases between. The germline CDR1 and CDR2 sequences are SGHRS and YFSETQ. Repertoires were generated with immunoSEQ multiplex PCR, while TCRdb's copy carries only in-frame clones and drops some. The sample shows tens of thousands of clones, 65% to 75% of them seen only once. Culturing for nine to ten days preceded CD4+ T cell isolation. Their SARS-CoV-2 infection, verified by PCR, occurred between March and December 2020. Participants got two doses of BNT162b2 or mRNA-1273 vaccine. Cultures got half-medium changes with IL-2 on days 3 and 7.

The source material was CD4+ T cells from PBMCs cultured without peptide, sampled after COVID-19 vaccination. The clonotype was recovered from a human donor who had a prior SARS-CoV-2 infection. The chain has TRBV5-1 and TRBJ2-3; D gene unclear. In nucleotides, the CDR3 is TGCGCCAGCAGCTTACAACCCACGACCTCAGATACGCAGTATTTT. This translates into CASSLQPTTSDTQYF.